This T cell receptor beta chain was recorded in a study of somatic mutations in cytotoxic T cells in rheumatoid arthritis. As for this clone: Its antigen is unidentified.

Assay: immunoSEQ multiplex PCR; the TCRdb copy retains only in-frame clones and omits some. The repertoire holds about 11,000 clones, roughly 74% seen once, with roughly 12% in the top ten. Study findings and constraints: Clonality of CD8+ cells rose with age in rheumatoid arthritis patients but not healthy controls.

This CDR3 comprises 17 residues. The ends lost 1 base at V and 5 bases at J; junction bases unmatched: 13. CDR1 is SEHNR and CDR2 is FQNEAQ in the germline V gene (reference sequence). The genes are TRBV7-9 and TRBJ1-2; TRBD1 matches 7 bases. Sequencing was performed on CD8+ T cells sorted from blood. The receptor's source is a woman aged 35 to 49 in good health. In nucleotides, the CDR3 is TGTGCCAGCAGCTTAGACAGGGACAGCGCCTTTGTATATGGCTACACCTTC. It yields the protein CASSLDRDSAFVYGYTF. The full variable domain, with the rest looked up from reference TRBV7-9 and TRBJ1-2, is DTGVSQNPRHKITKRGQNVTFRCDPISEHNRLYWYRQTLGQGPEFLTYFQNEAQLEKSRLLSDRFSAERPKGSFSTLEIQRTEQGDSAMYLCASSLDRDSAFVYGYTFGSGTRLTVV.